Following are 9 T cell receptor beta chains from one sample sequenced in a study of beta chain features in type 1 diabetes. Investigators reverse transcribed all isolated RNA, so they sequenced expressed TCRB transcripts. Profiling relied on immunoSEQ multiplex PCR, and the TCRdb table lists in-frame clones only, not all of them. The sample has roughly 500,000 clones, around 28% seen once. Source material: naive CD4+ T cells from blood. The source is a man in his late teens or twenties in good health.

V and J are TRBV30 and TRBJ1-5, with 7 bases matching TRBD1. The CDR3 consists of 14 residues. Trimming at V came to 3 bases and at J to 6 bases, leaving 8 bases not matched to a gene. CDR1 is GTSNPN, CDR2 SVGIG, per germline (reference sequence). CDR3 DNA sequence: TGTGCCTGGAGGGACACAGGGGCGGGTCAGCCCCAGCATTTT. Its translation is CAWRDTGAGQPQHF.

The chain recombines TRBV10-3 with TRBJ2-4, with TRBD2 as a possible D gene (6 bases). In germline, CDR1 is ENHRY, CDR2 SYGVKD. The CDR3 runs 14 residues. V was trimmed by 6 bases and J by 9 bases, leaving 18 bases between them. The CDR3 DNA follows: TGTGCCATCAGCACCTCTCCGGGAGAGGTCATTCAGTACTTC. It is translated as CAISTSPGEVIQYF.

J is TRBJ1-4 and V is TRBV30; D call uncertain. The CDR3 consists of 15 residues. Trimming pared 2 bases from V and 0 bases from J, leaving 10 bases between. Germline CDR1 is GTSNPN and CDR2 is SVGIG (reference sequence). The CDR3 sequence is CAWSLVSATNEKLFF. CDR3 coding DNA: TGTGCCTGGAGTTTAGTTTCGGCAACTAATGAAAAACTGTTTTTT.

This clone appeared a few times. Here the CDR3 DNA reads TGTGCCTGGAGTGCGGAGGGAAGCCAGCCCCAGCATTTT. Its protein is CAWSAEGSQPQHF. The rearrangement uses TRBV30 and TRBJ1-5; no reliable D call. The CDR3 is 13 residues long. V lost 1 base, J lost 7 bases, and 11 bases lay in between. Germline V lookup: CDR1 GTSNPN, CDR2 SVGIG (reference sequence).

The chain combines TRBV11-2 with TRBJ2-7, with D unresolved. Germline CDR1 is SGHAT and CDR2 is FQNNGV. V was cut by 3 bases and J by 5 bases, with 11 bases left in between. This CDR3 spans 13 amino acids. The CDR3 bases are TGTGCCAGCAGCTTCGTCAGGTTCGACGAGCAGTACTTC. This sequence encodes CASSFVRFDEQYF.

This chain uses TRBV15 with TRBJ1-5; D is unresolved. CDR3 size: 14 residues. Germline V CDR1 and CDR2: LNHNV, YYDKDF (reference sequence). V was shortened by 1 base and J by 7 bases, with 11 bases between the two germline ends. CDR3 in amino acids: CATSRGERGQPQHF. The CDR3 coding sequence is TGTGCCACCAGCAGAGGCGAACGAGGACAGCCCCAGCATTTT.

This sequence joins TRBV5-4 and TRBJ2-1; 11 nucleotides match TRBD2. The CDR3 extends over 15 amino acids. Germline values: CDR1 SGHNT, CDR2 YYREEE (reference sequence). After removal of 4 bases from V and 7 bases from J, the junction contained 7 bases not matched to a gene. The CDR3 nucleotides are TGTGCCAGCAGCCGAGGGGGACTAGCGGATAATGAGCAGTTCTTC. This codes for CASSRGGLADNEQFF.

V is TRBV7-2 and J is TRBJ1-5, with TRBD1 as a possible D gene (5 bases). Germline V gives CDR1 SGHTA, CDR2 FQGNSA. The CDR3 runs to 16 residues. The V end was cut by 5 bases, the J end by 1 base, with 15 bases between. The CDR3 here is CASSADRPGSNQPQHF. The CDR3 DNA reads TGTGCCAGCAGCGCCGACAGACCTGGAAGCAATCAGCCCCAGCATTTT.

The rearrangement uses TRBV30 and TRBJ2-7; 7 bases agree with TRBD1. Per the germline V gene, CDR1 is GTSNPN and CDR2 is SVGIG (reference sequence). V lost 0 bases and J lost 5; bases outside the gene matches: 10. The CDR3 is made up of 15 amino acids. The DNA for the CDR3 is TGTGCCTGGAGTGTAGAGGCCAGGGGGAACCACGAGCAGTACTTC. This translates into CAWSVEARGNHEQYF.